One sample yielded the 22 T cell receptor beta chains listed below, sequenced in a study of T and B cells in COVID-19 patients. TRB rearrangements were amplified by multiplex PCR with BIOMED2 TRB-A/B primers. MiXCR was run by TCRdb on the multiplex PCR reads, yielding one entry per CDR3 protein. Of under 8,500 distinct CDR3 sequences in the sample, approximately 30% were seen once. From blood, about 250-500 ng of genomic DNA served as TRB template. The sample comprised blood. The receptors shown here come from a human donor with active COVID-19.

The chain is built from TRBV6-5 and TRBJ1-6, with 7 bases lining up with TRBD1. Germline V CDR1 and CDR2: MNHEY, SVGAGI. J was trimmed by 7 bases and V by 6 bases; bases with no gene match: 6. CDR3 size: 14 residues. The CDR3 region is CASSRGGGNSPLHF. The DNA of the CDR3 is TGTGCCAGCAGCCGGGGAGGGGGCAATTCACCCCTCCACTTT.

Judged by abundance, this clonotype is medium-sized (0.01 to 0.1%). CDR3 nucleotide sequence: TGTGCCAGCAGCTTGGGAGCCTGGCAGCCCCAGCATTTT. As protein: CASSLGAWQPQHF. The chain carries TRBV6-1 and TRBJ1-5; no clear D gene. The CDR3 length is 13 residues. CDR1 and CDR2 (germline): MNHNS, SASEGT. V dropped 6 bases and J dropped 7 bases, with 13 bases sitting between them.

V is TRBV6-6 and J is TRBJ2-2; TRBD1 matches at 8 bases. V was pared by 5 bases and J by 7 bases, with 3 bases of the junction left unmatched. The CDR3 spans 13 residues. Germline CDR1 and CDR2: MNHNY and SVGAGI (reference sequence). The CDR3 here is CASSQGASGELFF. The DNA for the CDR3 is TGTGCCAGCAGTCAGGGGGCTAGCGGGGAGCTGTTTTTT.

Judged by abundance, this clonotype is medium-sized. The chain recombines TRBV19 with TRBJ2-7; 9 positions agree with TRBD1. The ends lost 6 bases at V and 2 bases at J; junction bases unmatched: 5. Germline CDR1 LNHDA, CDR2 SQIVND (reference sequence). This CDR3 comprises 14 residues. This CDR3 reads CASRTGTGTYEQYF. The CDR3 region has the DNA TGTGCCAGTAGAACCGGGACAGGGACCTACGAGCAGTACTTC.

V gene TRBV5-6 combines with J gene TRBJ2-7; D unresolved. CDR3 length: 15 residues. Trimming removed 0 bases from V and 0 bases from J, with 10 bases in between. Looked up from germline, CDR1 is SGHDT and CDR2 is YYEEEE. The CDR3 region is CASSLVDLSSYEQYF. The DNA of the CDR3 is TGTGCCAGCAGCTTGGTTGACCTAAGCTCCTACGAGCAGTACTTC.

V and J are TRBV6-2 or TRBV6-3 and TRBJ2-3; 9 bases map to TRBD2. V lost 0 bases to trimming and J lost 0 bases; unmatched junction nucleotides: 13. Germline lookup yields CDR1 MNHEY and CDR2 SVGEGT. The CDR3 has 20 residues. CDR3 loop: CASSYSYIQRGVASTDTQYF. The CDR3 bases are TGTGCCAGCAGTTACTCTTACATTCAGCGGGGGGTTGCTAGCACAGATACGCAGTATTTT.

This clonotype was recorded a few times. The chain carries TRBV18 and TRBJ1-2; 9 nucleotides agree with TRBD1. Germline V CDR1 and CDR2: KGHSH, LQKENI. After removal of 3 bases from V and 7 bases from J, the junction contained 9 bases not matched to a gene. CDR3 size: 15 residues. The CDR3 DNA sequence: TGTGCCAGCTCACCCCTGGGACAGGGCGAGGGTGGCTACACCTTC. Translating gives CASSPLGQGEGGYTF.

The rearrangement links TRBV7-6 to TRBJ1-6; TRBD1 might be the D (5 bases). Between the trimmed V and J ends, which lost 4 bases and 7 bases, there was a span of 17 bases. The CDR3 is made up of 16 amino acids. Looked up from germline, CDR1 is SGHVS and CDR2 is FNYEAQ. In DNA form, the CDR3 reads TGTGCCAGCAGCTCCTTGGGGGGAGTGGCCAATTCACCCCTCCACTTT. Translating it yields CASSSLGGVANSPLHF.

This chain links TRBV11-1 with TRBJ2-7, with D perhaps given as TRBD1 or TRBD2 (5 bases each). Germline assignment: CDR1 SGHAT and CDR2 FQDESV (reference sequence). This CDR3 has 15 amino acids. V was clipped by 5 bases and J by 7 bases, with 21 bases between them. The CDR3 sequence is CASSPRLGVAGEQYV. The CDR3 DNA sequence: TGTGCCAGCAGCCCCCGCTTGGGGGTGGCGGGTGAGCAGTACGTC.

The chain joins TRBV7-9 to TRBJ2-3, with TRBD1 matching over 7 bases. Trimming took 4 bases from V and 2 from J; bases not matched to a gene: 12. The CDR3 runs 17 residues. The V gene's germline CDR1 is SEHNR and CDR2 FQNEAQ (reference sequence). This CDR3 is CASSSEMTGPDTDTQYF. The CDR3 region has the DNA TGTGCCAGCAGCTCGGAAATGACAGGGCCTGACACAGATACGCAGTATTTT. Full variable domain (missing parts from reference TRBV7-9 and TRBJ2-3): DTGVSQNPRHKITKRGQNVTFRCDPISEHNRLYWYRQTLGQGPEFLTYFQNEAQLEKSRLLSDRFSAERPKGSFSTLEIQRTEQGDSAMYLCASSSEMTGPDTDTQYFGPGTRLTVL.

This chain links TRBV6-6 with TRBJ2-1; 10 nucleotides align to TRBD2. With V trimmed by 0 bases and J by 7 bases, 3 bases remained unmatched. CDR3 length equals 15 residues. Germline CDR1 and CDR2: MNHNY and SVGAGI (reference sequence). The DNA for the CDR3 is TGTGCCAGCAGTTACTCTCTAGCGGGGGCAAATGAGCAGTTCTTC. Its protein product is CASSYSLAGANEQFF.

This clonotype has a handful of counts. V gene TRBV7-2 combines with J gene TRBJ1-4, with D unclear. The germline V gene has CDR1 SGHTA and CDR2 FQGNSA. The CDR3 extends over 11 amino acids. The V end was cut by 8 bases, the J end by 7 bases, with 8 bases between. CDR3 sequence reads: CASGKCEKLFF. In DNA, the CDR3 is TGTGCCAGCGGGAAGTGTGAAAAACTGTTTTTT.

In this sample, this clonotype is large (0.1 to 1%). The chain carries TRBV19 and TRBJ2-3; perhaps TRBD1 as D (6 bases). Per germline, CDR1 LNHDA and CDR2 SQIVND (reference sequence). Trimming left V 8 bases short and J 1 base short, with 13 bases between. There are 14 residues in the CDR3. CDR3 DNA sequence: TGTGCCAGTTCTACAGGGTTCGGCACAGATACGCAGTATTTT. It codes for CASSTGFGTDTQYF.

This clonotype was counted only a few times. The chain has TRBV6-5 and TRBJ1-1; 10 positions match TRBD1. V was pared by 2 bases and J by 4 bases, with 7 bases of the junction left unmatched. In germline, CDR1 is MNHEY, CDR2 SVGAGI. There are 16 residues in the CDR3. The CDR3 DNA reads as TGTGCCAGCAGTTACACTAGGACAGGGGGGGGCACTGAAGCTTTCTTT. This encodes CASSYTRTGGGTEAFF.

This clonotype is termed medium-sized (0.01 to 0.1%). The V call is TRBV29-1, the J call TRBJ2-6; D is unclear. There are 12 residues in the CDR3. Trimming took off 7 bases at V and 1 base at J, with 5 bases between the two ends. Germline loops: CDR1 SQVTM, CDR2 ANQGSEA. CDR3 region: CSAESGANVLTF. The DNA of the CDR3 is TGCAGCGCCGAATCTGGGGCCAACGTCCTGACTTTC. Full variable domain (outside the CDR3, taken from reference TRBV29-1 and TRBJ2-6): SAVISQKPSRDICQRGTSLTIQCQVDSQVTMMFWYRQQPGQSLTLIATANQGSEATYESGFVIDKFPISRPNLTFSTLTVSNMSPEDSSIYLCSAESGANVLTFGAGSRLTVL.

The DNA of the CDR3 is TGCAGCGGTACCGGGACAGGGGGCCACACCATATATTTT. Protein: CSGTGTGGHTIYF. This chain uses TRBV29-1 with TRBJ1-3, with 12 bases identical to TRBD1. Germline V lookup: CDR1 SQVTM, CDR2 ANQGSEA. J lost 8 bases, V lost 7 bases, and 6 bases had no gene match. This CDR3 contains 13 residues.

This clonotype was seen a handful of times. The chain couples TRBV29-1 to TRBJ1-1, with D unresolved. The CDR3 totals 17 residues. The V and J ends lost 0 bases and 1 base respectively, with 18 bases between them. Looked up from germline, CDR1 is SQVTM and CDR2 is ANQGSEA. The CDR3, as DNA: TGCAGCGTTGAAGATGGCCCGTTTCGACGGGAGAACACTGAAGCTTTCTTT. It yields the protein CSVEDGPFRRENTEAFF.

This clonotype is judged medium-sized. V is TRBV18 and J is TRBJ1-1; D is undetermined. The V end lost 1 base, the J end lost 4 bases, and 4 bases lay between the germline ends. This CDR3 comprises 12 residues. Germline loops: CDR1 KGHSH, CDR2 LQKENI. This chain's CDR3 is CASSPRSTEAFF. CDR3 DNA: TGTGCCAGCTCACCACGAAGCACTGAAGCTTTCTTT.

The chain joins TRBV21-1 to TRBJ2-5; the DNA was not used to check the table's D call, TRBD1. TRBV21-1 is given as a pseudogene. The CDR3 sequence is 15 residues long. CDR3 sequence: CASNPPGRGGETQYF. DNA of the CDR3: TGTGCCAGCAACCCCCCGGGCCGAGGAGGGGAGACCCAGTACTTC.

This chain joins TRBV28 and TRBJ2-3, with D uncertain. The CDR3 spans 15 residues. V dropped 6 bases and J dropped 0 bases, with 13 bases sitting between them. Looked up from germline, CDR1 is MDHEN and CDR2 is SYDVKM. CDR3: CASSSTRDSTDTQYF. CDR3 nucleotide sequence: TGTGCCAGCAGCTCCACCAGAGACAGCACAGATACGCAGTATTTT.

This rearrangement joins TRBV11-1 to TRBJ1-2; TRBD1 matches at 7 bases. The V segment lost 5 bases and the J segment 2 bases; nucleotides outside the gene matches: 5. The CDR3 has 14 amino acids. Germline V CDR1 and CDR2: SGHAT, FQDESV (reference sequence). CDR3 nucleotide sequence: TGTGCCAGCAGCCAAGAGACAGGGAACTATGGCTACACCTTC. Its translation: CASSQETGNYGYTF.

This clonotype showed up just a few times. The chain combines TRBV12-3 or TRBV12-4 with TRBJ2-5; possible D gene TRBD1, 6 bases. The CDR3 loop spans 16 amino acids. V was trimmed by 2 bases and J by 5 bases, leaving 18 bases between them. The CDR3 sequence is CASSLRAGASRETQYF. The CDR3 region has the DNA TGTGCCAGCAGTTTAAGGGCAGGGGCCAGTAGGGAGACCCAGTACTTC.